A single sample is the source of the 32 T cell receptor beta chains below, sequenced in a study of blood T cell repertoires in COVID-19. Here immunoSEQ multiplex PCR was the method, and the copy in TCRdb shows in-frame clones only, minus some. Seen here are roughly 100,000 clones, roughly nine tenths observed once, and the top ten hold around 5%. Source material: peripheral blood. These receptors were collected from a woman between 50 and 59 years old with COVID-19, enrolled during active disease.

For the CDR3, the DNA is TGTGCCAGCAGCTCGGAGACTAGCGGGGGTGGAGAGACCCAGTACTTC. It encodes CASSSETSGGGETQYF. The rearrangement joins TRBV7-9 to TRBJ2-5, with 12 nucleotides matching TRBD2. Germline assignment: CDR1 SEHNR and CDR2 FQNEAQ (reference sequence). This CDR3 region has 16 residues. With V trimmed by 4 bases and J by 4 bases, 7 bases remained unmatched.

The CDR3 is CASSPDNGRREQPQHF. CDR3 sequence (DNA): TGTGCCAGCAGCCCTGACAATGGCAGGCGGGAACAGCCCCAGCATTTT. This chain joins TRBV6-2 or TRBV6-3 and TRBJ1-5; D gene uncertain. Germline values: CDR1 MNHEY, CDR2 SVGEGT. The length of the CDR3 is 16 residues. V was shortened by 6 bases and J by 7 bases, with 22 bases between the two germline ends.

The chain is built from TRBV30 and TRBJ2-7; tentatively, D is TRBD2 (5 bases). The germline V gene encodes CDR1 GTSNPN and CDR2 SVGIG (reference sequence). Trimming removed 5 bases at V and 4 bases at J, with 15 bases between. CDR3 size: 13 residues. The chain's CDR3 is CAWDPGYGYEQYF. The CDR3 DNA reads as TGTGCCTGGGACCCGGGGTACGGGTACGAGCAGTACTTC.

V gene TRBV29-1 combines with J gene TRBJ2-1, with 16 nucleotides matching TRBD2. Trimming removed 4 bases from V and 8 bases from J; junction bases left unmatched: 5. In germline, CDR1 is SQVTM, CDR2 ANQGSEA. The CDR3 is 15 residues long. Here the CDR3 DNA reads TGCAGCGTTGTAGGGACTAGCGGGGGGGCCTATGAGCAGTTCTTC. Translation gives CSVVGTSGGAYEQFF.

The chain couples TRBV3-1 (or the pseudogene TRBV3-2) to TRBJ2-3; 11 nucleotides align to TRBD2. This CDR3 is built from 16 residues. The V and J ends lost 2 bases and 4 bases, in that order; junction bases with no gene match: 5. Looked up from germline, CDR1 is LGHDT and CDR2 is YNNKEL (reference sequence). The DNA for the CDR3 is TGTGCCAGCAGCCAAAACCTAGCGGGGGGCCCAGATACGCAGTATTTT. Protein: CASSQNLAGGPDTQYF.

The chain uses TRBV10-2 and TRBJ2-7; TRBD1 matches at 11 bases. The CDR3 runs 14 residues. Unmatched junction bases numbered 11, after V lost 10 bases and J lost 6 bases. Germline lookup yields CDR1 WSHSY and CDR2 SAAADI. CDR3 sequence (DNA): TGCGCCACCGAGGGAGGGACAGGGGGAGGCGAGCAGTACTTC. It translates to CATEGGTGGGEQYF.

The chain combines TRBV27 with TRBJ2-7; 7 nucleotides align to TRBD1. The CDR3 is 14 amino acids. Germline trimming cut 2 bases from V and 2 bases from J; bases unmatched to any gene: 3. CDR1 is MNHEY, CDR2 SMNVEV, per germline (reference sequence). Written as DNA, the CDR3 is TGTGCCAGCAGTTTAAGGGGGCGGACCTACGAGCAGTACTTC. Translating gives CASSLRGRTYEQYF.

The rearrangement joins TRBV5-3 to TRBJ1-3; D remains unclear. TRBV5-3 is marked as an open reading frame, function uncertain. This CDR3 is 15 amino acids long. Deletions cut 4 bases from V and 4 bases from J, with 15 bases between. The CDR3 loop is CARSPHPFRGNTIYF. CDR3 nucleotide sequence: TGTGCCAGAAGCCCCCACCCCTTCAGGGGAAACACCATATATTTT.

This clone was seen only once. V is TRBV6-2 or TRBV6-3 and J is TRBJ2-3, with TRBD1 matching 9 bases. The ends lost 5 bases at V and 6 bases at J; junction bases unmatched: 9. CDR1 is MNHEY, CDR2 SVGEGT, per germline. The CDR3 covers 15 residues. CDR3 DNA: TGTGCCAGCAGTCCGGGACAGGGTGAGGCGGATACGCAGTATTTT. Encoded protein: CASSPGQGEADTQYF.

CDR3 in amino acids: CASSPTTSGGARETQYF. The DNA of the CDR3 is TGTGCCAGCAGCCCGACGACTAGCGGGGGGGCCCGGGAGACCCAGTACTTC. V and J are TRBV7-9 and TRBJ2-5; 14 bases line up with TRBD2. V lost 5 bases to trimming and J lost 5 bases; unmatched junction nucleotides: 10. The CDR3 covers 17 residues. Germline-derived CDR1 and CDR2 are SEHNR and FQNEAQ (reference sequence).

The chain is built from TRBV15 and TRBJ2-7; possibly TRBD2 for D (6 bases). The CDR3 runs to 15 residues. V was pared by 0 bases and J by 5 bases, with 14 bases between. Germline V lookup: CDR1 LNHNV, CDR2 YYDKDF (reference sequence). CDR3 residues: CATSRDATSIDEQYF. The CDR3 region has the DNA TGTGCCACCAGCAGAGACGCGACTAGTATCGACGAGCAGTACTTC.

The chain joins TRBV7-9 to TRBJ2-3, with 8 bases matching TRBD2. V shed 1 base and J 4 bases; nucleotides not matched to a gene: 4. CDR1 SEHNR and CDR2 FQNEAQ come from the germline V gene (reference sequence). This CDR3 region has 15 residues. The CDR3 spells CASSLGGLAADTQYF. The CDR3 nucleotides are TGTGCCAGCAGCTTAGGCGGACTAGCCGCAGATACGCAGTATTTT. Using reference TRBV7-9 and TRBJ2-3 for the parts outside the CDR3, the full variable domain is DTGVSQNPRHKITKRGQNVTFRCDPISEHNRLYWYRQTLGQGPEFLTYFQNEAQLEKSRLLSDRFSAERPKGSFSTLEIQRTEQGDSAMYLCASSLGGLAADTQYFGPGTRLTVL.

The chain couples TRBV5-1 to TRBJ1-2, with 10 bases identical to TRBD1. The J segment lost 6 bases and the V segment lost 4 bases, leaving 3 bases of the junction unmatched. The CDR3 runs to 13 residues. Germline CDR1 and CDR2: SGHRS and YFSETQ. In DNA form, the CDR3 reads TGCGCCAGCAGCACCGGGACAGGGGATGGCTACACCTTC. Translated, it gives CASSTGTGDGYTF.

V and J are TRBV27 and TRBJ1-1; a possible D gene is TRBD1 (6 bases). The germline gives CDR1 MNHEY, CDR2 SMNVEV (reference sequence). The CDR3 sequence is 12 residues long. V was shortened by 7 bases and J by 8 bases, with 14 bases between the two germline ends. This CDR3 is CASTTPGTEAFF. CDR3 coding DNA: TGTGCCAGCACCACTCCCGGGACAGAAGCTTTCTTT.

The chain uses TRBV7-9 and TRBJ1-2, with TRBD1 as a possible D gene (5 bases). Trimming took off 0 bases at V and 8 bases at J, with 10 bases between the two ends. Per germline, CDR1 SEHNR and CDR2 FQNEAQ (reference sequence). CDR3 size: 13 residues. This chain's CDR3 is CASSLAPGKGYTF. DNA for the CDR3: TGTGCCAGCAGCTTAGCGCCAGGGAAAGGCTACACCTTC.

The rearrangement uses TRBV7-2 and TRBJ1-2, with a weak D call TRBD1 (6 bases). This CDR3 has 13 residues. Trimming pared 2 bases from V and 6 bases from J, leaving 10 bases between. Germline V gene sequence: CDR1 SGHTA, CDR2 FQGNSA. CDR3 DNA sequence: TGTGCCAGCAGCTTAACAAGACAGGATGGCTACACCTTC. Translating it yields CASSLTRQDGYTF.

The chain combines TRBV3-1 (or the pseudogene TRBV3-2) with TRBJ1-2, with 7 bases lining up with TRBD1. CDR1 LGHDT and CDR2 YNNKEL come from the germline V gene (reference sequence). This CDR3 has 12 amino acids. Trimming cost V 4 bases and J 8 bases; bases outside gene matches: 4. The CDR3 loop reads CASSLQGSGYTF. The CDR3 bases are TGTGCCAGCAGCCTACAGGGGTCCGGCTACACCTTC.

The genes are TRBV6-2 or TRBV6-3 and TRBJ2-7; D is uncertain. Per the germline V gene, CDR1 is MNHEY and CDR2 is SVGEGT. This CDR3 is 15 amino acids long. Trimming removed 0 bases at V and 2 bases at J, with 11 bases between. Here the CDR3 reads CASSYSMGRTYEQYF. CDR3 nucleotide sequence: TGTGCCAGCAGTTACTCGATGGGCAGAACCTACGAGCAGTACTTC.

This chain uses TRBV9 with TRBJ2-2; D perhaps matches TRBD1 (6 bases). The CDR3 is 18 amino acids. Germline assignment: CDR1 SGDLS and CDR2 YYNGEE. V was clipped by 4 bases and J by 0 bases, with 19 bases between them. CDR3 amino acids: CASSPYQQGTANTGELFF. CDR3 DNA: TGTGCCAGCAGCCCTTACCAACAGGGAACCGCGAACACCGGGGAGCTGTTTTTT.

This clone was detected a few times. The DNA of the CDR3 is TGTGCCAGCAGCACCGCGAAAGGCTACACCTTC. Protein: CASSTAKGYTF. The chain recombines TRBV7-9 with TRBJ1-2; D is unresolved. Germline V lookup: CDR1 SEHNR, CDR2 FQNEAQ (reference sequence). The CDR3 runs 11 residues. Trimming took 5 bases from V and 8 from J, leaving 9 bases between them.

V usage is TRBV19 and J usage is TRBJ1-6; D is undetermined. CDR1 and CDR2 (germline): LNHDA, SQIVND (reference sequence). Trimming pared 1 base from V and 0 bases from J, leaving 7 bases between. CDR3 length: 16 residues. CDR3 protein: CASSIVGSSYNSPLHF. The CDR3 nucleotides are TGTGCCAGTAGTATAGTGGGGAGCTCCTATAATTCACCCCTCCACTTT. Full variable domain (outside the CDR3, taken from reference TRBV19 and TRBJ1-6): DGGITQSPKYLFRKEGQNVTLSCEQNLNHDAMYWYRQDPGQGLRLIYYSQIVNDFQKGDIAEGYSVSREKKESFPLTVTSAQKNPTAFYLCASSIVGSSYNSPLHFGNGTRLTVT.

The CDR3 region is CASSGPGNTGELFF. CDR3 coding DNA: TGTGCCAGCAGCGGTCCAGGGAACACCGGGGAGCTGTTTTTT. V is TRBV9 and J is TRBJ2-2; D remains unclear. This CDR3 is 14 amino acids long. The V and J ends lost 3 bases and 1 base respectively, with 7 bases between them. Per germline, CDR1 SGDLS and CDR2 YYNGEE.

This rearrangement joins TRBV19 to TRBJ1-1, with 10 nucleotides matching TRBD1. The ends lost 7 bases at V and 5 bases at J; junction bases unmatched: 4. CDR1 and CDR2 (germline): LNHDA, SQIVND (reference sequence). This CDR3 contains 13 residues. The CDR3 protein is CASMWTGGTEAFF. CDR3 DNA sequence: TGTGCCAGTATGTGGACAGGGGGTACTGAAGCTTTCTTT.

CDR3 region: CASSQAGLAGGDTQYF. CDR3 bases: TGTGCCAGCAGCCAGGCGGGACTAGCGGGGGGCGATACGCAGTATTTT. The rearrangement links TRBV4-2 to TRBJ2-3; the match to TRBD2 covers 15 bases. The CDR3 is made up of 16 amino acids. From germline, CDR1 is LGHNA and CDR2 YNFKEQ. The J segment lost 6 bases and the V segment lost 3 bases, leaving 4 bases of the junction unmatched.

This chain uses TRBV13 with TRBJ2-3; no clear D gene. CDR3 length: 15 amino acids. Between the trimmed V and J ends, which lost 1 base and 7 bases, there was a span of 15 bases. Germline CDR1 is PRHDT and CDR2 is FYEKMQ (reference sequence). In DNA form, the CDR3 reads TGTGCCAGCAGCTTAGAGGTGGGCAAGATAAATACGCAGTATTTT. This encodes CASSLEVGKINTQYF.

This clone has only one observation. The chain is built from TRBV19 and TRBJ1-6, with no clear D. Germline V gives CDR1 LNHDA, CDR2 SQIVND (reference sequence). This CDR3 region has 14 residues. The ends were cut back, 5 bases at V and 2 bases at J, with 7 bases in the middle. CDR3 sequence reads: CASSGPTYNSPLHF. In nucleotides, the CDR3 is TGTGCCAGTAGTGGGCCCACCTATAATTCACCCCTCCACTTT.

This sequence joins TRBV18 and TRBJ2-2; 12 nucleotides align to TRBD2. V trimming: 3 bases; J trimming: 2 bases; junction bases outside the gene matches: 4. Germline-derived CDR1 and CDR2 are KGHSH and LQKENI. The CDR3 contains 17 residues. CDR3 sequence: CASSPVLAGGNTGELFF. CDR3 nucleotide sequence: TGTGCCAGCTCACCCGTACTAGCGGGGGGCAACACCGGGGAGCTGTTTTTT. Variable domain in full (rest from reference TRBV18 and TRBJ2-2): NAGVMQNPRHLVRRRGQEARLRCSPMKGHSHVYWYRQLPEEGLKFMVYLQKENIIDESGMPKERFSAEFPKEGPSILRIQQVVRGDSAAYFCASSPVLAGGNTGELFFGEGSRLTVL.

This clone appeared once. The chain carries TRBV12-3 or TRBV12-4 and TRBJ2-7, with 7 bases aligning to TRBD2. Trimming at V came to 4 bases and at J to 4 bases, leaving 4 bases not matched to a gene. CDR3 length equals 13 residues. For the CDR3, the DNA is TGTGCCAGCAGTTACGGGACTACGTACGAGCAGTACTTC. Protein sequence: CASSYGTTYEQYF.

This clone was seen more than once but under ten times. V gene TRBV5-1 combines with J gene TRBJ2-2, with D perhaps matching TRBD1 (6 bases). Trimming removed 2 bases at V and 6 bases at J, with 14 bases between. The germline V gene has CDR1 SGHRS and CDR2 YFSETQ. CDR3 length: 15 amino acids. This chain's CDR3 is CASSLEGVPAGELFF. CDR3 bases: TGCGCCAGCAGCTTAGAGGGGGTACCCGCCGGGGAGCTGTTTTTT.

This clone was recorded many times. The V gene is TRBV15, the J gene TRBJ2-1, with D perhaps TRBD1 (5 bases). The CDR3 has 15 residues. V lost 1 base, J lost 7 bases, and 14 bases lay in between. CDR1 LNHNV and CDR2 YYDKDF come from the germline V gene (reference sequence). CDR3 sequence (DNA): TGTGCCACCAGCAGAGGGGGCCAATCAGTGAATGAGCAGTTCTTC. Translating it yields CATSRGGQSVNEQFF.

J is TRBJ1-3 and V is TRBV19; tentatively, D is TRBD1 (6 bases). The CDR3 is 16 residues long. Germline loops: CDR1 LNHDA, CDR2 SQIVND (reference sequence). V shed 3 bases and J shed 2 bases, with 14 bases lying between them. The CDR3 is CASSIREQGAGNTIYF. CDR3 in DNA: TGTGCCAGTAGTATCCGAGAACAGGGAGCTGGAAACACCATATATTTT.

The chain has TRBV18 and TRBJ2-5; 7 positions agree with TRBD1. The CDR3 is made up of 14 amino acids. Looked up from germline, CDR1 is KGHSH and CDR2 is LQKENI. Germline trimming cut 2 bases from V and 2 bases from J; bases unmatched to any gene: 2. CDR3 sequence (DNA): TGTGCCAGCTCACCAATGGGACAGCAAGAGACCCAGTACTTC. Its protein product is CASSPMGQQETQYF. The variable domain in full, with the rest retrieved from reference TRBV18 and TRBJ2-5, is NAGVMQNPRHLVRRRGQEARLRCSPMKGHSHVYWYRQLPEEGLKFMVYLQKENIIDESGMPKERFSAEFPKEGPSILRIQQVVRGDSAAYFCASSPMGQQETQYFGPGTRLLVL.